This T cell receptor beta chain is drawn from a study of blood T cell repertoires in COVID-19. Germline V gene sequence: CDR1 SEHNR, CDR2 FQNEAQ (reference sequence). The CDR3 is 14 residues long. For this clone: Relative to the germline gene, one junction end is altered; a read error may explain this.

Profiled with immunoSEQ multiplex PCR; TCRdb holds only in-frame clones, not every one. The data contain approximately 150,000 clones, more than 70% of them singletons. The chain couples TRBV7-9 to TRBJ1-1; TRBD1 might be the D (6 bases). The TCR originated in a man aged 55 to 70 with acute or convalescent COVID-19. Material for sequencing was peripheral blood. CDR3 bases: TGTGCCAGCAACTTACCGGGACAGAACACTGAAGCTTTCTTT. This encodes CASNLPGQNTEAFF.